Following are 2 T cell receptor beta chains from one sample sequenced in a study of blood T cell repertoires in COVID-19. Produced via immunoSEQ multiplex PCR; TCRdb's table is partial and in-frame only. The sample yields about 250,000 clones, approximately 90% seen once. Material for sequencing was peripheral blood. Receptors were obtained from a woman under 40 with COVID-19, enrolled during active disease.

The CDR3 reads CASSQGRDSHADTQYF. CDR3 bases: TGTGCCAGCAGCCAAGGTCGGGATAGCCACGCAGATACGCAGTATTTT. The V call is TRBV3-1 (or the pseudogene TRBV3-2), the J call TRBJ2-3, with a weak D call TRBD2 (5 bases). Germline lookup yields CDR1 LGHDT and CDR2 YNNKEL (reference sequence). V lost 1 base, J lost 4 bases, and 15 bases lay in between. The CDR3 has 16 amino acids.

The V gene is TRBV11-3, the J gene TRBJ2-3; 7 bases align to TRBD2. Trimming cost V 3 bases and J 3 bases; bases outside gene matches: 12. Looked up from germline, CDR1 is SGHNT and CDR2 is YENEEA. The CDR3 spans 17 residues. CDR3 coding DNA: TGTGCCAGCAGCTTCAACACGGCGGGGGTCGGTACAGATACGCAGTATTTT. Translating gives CASSFNTAGVGTDTQYF.